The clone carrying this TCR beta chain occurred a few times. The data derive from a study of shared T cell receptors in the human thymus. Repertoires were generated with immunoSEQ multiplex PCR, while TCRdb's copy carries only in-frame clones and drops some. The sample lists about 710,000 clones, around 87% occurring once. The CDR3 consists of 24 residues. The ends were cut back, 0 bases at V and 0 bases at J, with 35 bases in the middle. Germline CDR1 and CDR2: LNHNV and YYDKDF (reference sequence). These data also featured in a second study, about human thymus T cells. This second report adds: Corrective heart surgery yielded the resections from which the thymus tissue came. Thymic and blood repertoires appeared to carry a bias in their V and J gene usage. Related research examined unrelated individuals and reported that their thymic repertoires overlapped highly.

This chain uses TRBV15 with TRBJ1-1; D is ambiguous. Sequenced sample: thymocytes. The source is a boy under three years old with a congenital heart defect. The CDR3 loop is CATSRDNRLGVNLNLQFMNTEAFF. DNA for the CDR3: TGTGCCACCAGCAGAGATAACCGGCTAGGAGTTAACCTTAACTTGCAGTTCATGAACACTGAAGCTTTCTTT.